The TCR beta chain under discussion was sequenced for a study of shared clonotypes between healthy human individuals. Overall study: Per-donor plates numbered three CD4 naive, three CD4 memory, two CD8 naive and one CD8 memory. Whole-study findings and limits: Between a few donors, naive CD4 clonotypes were shared at a level of about 5%.

Points on this clone: The antigen is not known.

Genomic DNA per cell subset filled all wells of several immunoSEQ plates. In replicate PCRs of sorted subsets, roughly 190 ng DNA, roughly 27,000 T cell genomes, was used. Some clones are missing from TCRdb's copy, which holds only in-frame ones; the method was immunoSEQ multiplex PCR. Altogether over a million clones are present, roughly 98% being singletons, with the ten largest covering roughly 0.45%. CDR3 length equals 16 residues. The ends lost 4 bases at V and 5 bases at J; junction bases unmatched: 10. Germline lookup yields CDR1 SGHNT and CDR2 YYREEE (reference sequence). V usage is TRBV5-4 and J usage is TRBJ2-1, with TRBD1 matching over 9 bases. Material for sequencing was naive CD4+ T cells sorted from blood. Stated subset: CD45RA+ positively selected. The sequence was collected from a young man in good health. The CDR3: CASSPGTGRPHNEQFF. CDR3 nucleotide sequence: TGTGCCAGCAGCCCGGGGACAGGGAGACCACACAATGAGCAGTTCTTC.